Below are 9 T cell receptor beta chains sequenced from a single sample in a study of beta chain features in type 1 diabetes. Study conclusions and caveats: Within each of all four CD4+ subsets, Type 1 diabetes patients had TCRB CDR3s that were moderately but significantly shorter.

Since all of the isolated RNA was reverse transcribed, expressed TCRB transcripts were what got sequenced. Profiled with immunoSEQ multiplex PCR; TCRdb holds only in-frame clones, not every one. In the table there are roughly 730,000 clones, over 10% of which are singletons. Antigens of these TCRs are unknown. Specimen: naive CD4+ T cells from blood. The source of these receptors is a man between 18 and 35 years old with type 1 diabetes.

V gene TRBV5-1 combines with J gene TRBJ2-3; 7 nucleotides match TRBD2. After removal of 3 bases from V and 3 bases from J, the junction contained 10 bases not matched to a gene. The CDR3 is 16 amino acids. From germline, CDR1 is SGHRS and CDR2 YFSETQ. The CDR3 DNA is TGCGCCAGCAGCTGGGGGGGTACTGCCGAGACAGATACGCAGTATTTT. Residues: CASSWGGTAETDTQYF.

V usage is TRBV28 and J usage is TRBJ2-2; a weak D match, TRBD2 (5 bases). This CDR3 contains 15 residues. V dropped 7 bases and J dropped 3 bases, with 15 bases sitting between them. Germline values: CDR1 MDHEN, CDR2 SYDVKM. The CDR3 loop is CASTPGSEDTGELFF. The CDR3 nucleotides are TGTGCCAGCACCCCGGGTAGCGAGGACACCGGGGAGCTGTTTTTT.

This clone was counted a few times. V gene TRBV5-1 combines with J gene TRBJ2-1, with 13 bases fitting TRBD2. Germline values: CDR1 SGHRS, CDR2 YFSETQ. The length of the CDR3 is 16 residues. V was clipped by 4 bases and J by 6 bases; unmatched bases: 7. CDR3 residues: CASSPTSGGAPNEQFF. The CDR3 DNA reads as TGCGCCAGCAGCCCCACTAGCGGGGGGGCCCCCAATGAGCAGTTCTTC.

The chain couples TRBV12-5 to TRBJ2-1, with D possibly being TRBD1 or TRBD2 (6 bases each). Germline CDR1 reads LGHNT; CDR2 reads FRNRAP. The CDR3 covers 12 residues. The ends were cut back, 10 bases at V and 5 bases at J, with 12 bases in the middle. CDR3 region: CAISGADNEQFF. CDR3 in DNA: TGTGCTATCTCGGGGGCCGACAATGAGCAGTTCTTC.

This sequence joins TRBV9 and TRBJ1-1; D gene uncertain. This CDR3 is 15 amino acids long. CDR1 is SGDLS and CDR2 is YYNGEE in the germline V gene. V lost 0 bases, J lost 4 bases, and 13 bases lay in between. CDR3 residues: CASSVVGDPSTEAFF. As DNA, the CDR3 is TGTGCCAGCAGCGTAGTCGGGGATCCGAGCACTGAAGCTTTCTTT.

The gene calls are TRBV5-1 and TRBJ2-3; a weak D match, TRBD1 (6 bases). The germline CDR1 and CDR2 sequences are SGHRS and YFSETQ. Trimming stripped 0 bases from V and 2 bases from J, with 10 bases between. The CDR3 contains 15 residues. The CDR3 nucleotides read TGCGCCAGCAGCTTGGGACAGGTGAACACAGATACGCAGTATTTT. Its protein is CASSLGQVNTDTQYF.

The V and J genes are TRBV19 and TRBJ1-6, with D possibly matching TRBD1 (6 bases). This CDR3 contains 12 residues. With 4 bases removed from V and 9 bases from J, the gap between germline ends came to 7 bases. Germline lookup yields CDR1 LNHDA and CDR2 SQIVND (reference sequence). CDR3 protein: CASSTRGSPLHF. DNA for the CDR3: TGTGCCAGTAGTACCAGGGGTTCACCCCTCCACTTT. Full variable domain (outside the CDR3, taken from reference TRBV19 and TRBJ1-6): DGGITQSPKYLFRKEGQNVTLSCEQNLNHDAMYWYRQDPGQGLRLIYYSQIVNDFQKGDIAEGYSVSREKKESFPLTVTSAQKNPTAFYLCASSTRGSPLHFGNGTRLTVT.

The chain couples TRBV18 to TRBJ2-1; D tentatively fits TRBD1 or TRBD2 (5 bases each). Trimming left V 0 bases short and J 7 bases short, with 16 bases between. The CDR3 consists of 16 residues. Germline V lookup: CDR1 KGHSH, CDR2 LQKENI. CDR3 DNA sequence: TGTGCCAGCTCACCACCGGGGCTAGCTGCCCGAAATGAGCAGTTCTTC. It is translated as CASSPPGLAARNEQFF.

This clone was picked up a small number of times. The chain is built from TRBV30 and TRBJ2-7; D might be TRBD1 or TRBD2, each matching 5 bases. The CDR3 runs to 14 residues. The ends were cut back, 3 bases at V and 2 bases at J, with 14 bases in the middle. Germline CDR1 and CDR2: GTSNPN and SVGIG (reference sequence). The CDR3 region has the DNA TGTGCCTGGAGGAGGGGTGGTTCAACCTACGAGCAGTACTTC. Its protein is CAWRRGGSTYEQYF.